This is a list of T cell receptor beta chains from one sample in a study of shared clonotypes between healthy human individuals. Some clones are missing from TCRdb's copy, which holds only in-frame ones; the method was immunoSEQ multiplex PCR. The top ten clones hold 12% of a sample with about 600,000 clones, around 76% of them seen once. The sequenced sample was PBMCs. The receptors come from a woman aged 40 to 50 in good health. Some clones in this sample may be carry-over from other donors' samples. Each CDR3 is given with its conserved first and last residue. Not every row has a clone size; where given, it reads once, few, many or a size class.

clone_size	v_call	cdr3_aa
NA	TRBV19	CASSIALRTGYTF
NA	TRBV7-8	CASSGAGLAGLETQYF
NA	TRBV30	CAWSPGRAGNTIYF
NA	TRBV19	CASSPGSQRKNIQYF
NA	TRBV5-8	CASSLAGREETQYF
NA	TRBV29-1	CSVSGTQSGNSYNEQFF
NA	TRBV5-1	CASSRVRYEQYF
NA	TRBV28	CASSPRTGGYSPLHF
NA	TRBV28	CASRQGNEKLFF
NA	TRBV27	CASSLTSGGPGLDTQYF
once	TRBV9	CASSAFRSGTDTQYF
NA	TRBV11-2	CASSLGVPGQGAGELFF
many	TRBV6-1	CASSELAGGDTGELFF
NA	TRBV5-1	CASSFTGFVTNEQYF
NA	TRBV30	CAWSVTRGWDEQYF
once	TRBV7-2	CASSLGRDGMNTEAFF
NA	TRBV19	CASSRSYNEQFF
NA	TRBV5-1	CASSQQPGQSFEQYF
NA	TRBV20-1	CSAPGSSVTVF
NA	TRBV14	CASSQDGTGSYEQYF
NA	TRBV7-2	CASSLSSPGKGGEQFF
NA	TRBV28	CASSRTGVSGANVLTF
NA	TRBV25-1	CASSEYGGRYEQYF
NA	TRBV27	CASSSTAGYNEQFF
NA	TRBV5-6	CASSLEKGRQETQYF
NA	TRBV5-4	CASSLDRNYGYTF
NA	TRBV9	CASSAGAGSVSYTF
many	TRBV5-4	CASSFSGYEQYF
NA	TRBV4-1	CASSQDPATAYQLETQYF
NA	TRBV19	CASNGAALHYGYTF
few	TRBV7-9	CASSPRGDYGYTF
NA	TRBV28	CASSGTYGYTF
NA	TRBV11-2	CASSLVPYQETQYF
few	TRBV10-3	CAISSRGNTGELFF
NA	TRBV5-4	CASSFGRERAGELFF
NA	TRBV7-3	CASSSGLGQPQHF
NA	TRBV19	CASTHPDGLGYTF
NA	TRBV19	CASRDRGSGTDTQYF
NA	TRBV15	CATSRASGDTQYF
NA	TRBV27	CASSIAGGTQYF
few	TRBV7-2	CASSLAVKVDTQYF
NA	TRBV11-2	CASSPGIRVNTDTQYF
NA	TRBV2	CASTLGPGTEAFF
NA	TRBV6-6	CASKGDNSPLHF
NA	TRBV18	CASSPRDRPYNEQFF
NA	TRBV6-6	CASSPSGQLEAFF
NA	TRBV5-1	CASSLGQAQYF
NA	TRBV5-1	CASSTGQGTDTQYF
few	TRBV10-1	CASTSRWGLDNQPQHF
NA	TRBV29-1	CSAYGSRAYEQYF
NA	TRBV7-2	CASSRDTAQETQYF
NA	TRBV29-1	CSVGGGRNTEAFF